This passage covers 27 T cell receptor beta chains from one sample sequenced in a study of blood T cell repertoires in COVID-19. The data were produced by immunoSEQ multiplex PCR, yet TCRdb's version contains in-frame clones alone and is incomplete. Of approximately 220,000 clones in the sample, around 85% were seen once. Sequencing was done on a sample of PBMCs or T cells enriched from blood (not recorded which). The origin of the receptors is a man aged 35-49 years who had recovered from COVID-19.

The chain is built from TRBV3-1 (or the pseudogene TRBV3-2) and TRBJ2-5; TRBD1 might be the D (6 bases). The germline V gene encodes CDR1 LGHDT and CDR2 YNNKEL (reference sequence). The CDR3 is 17 residues long. V was trimmed by 0 bases and J by 5 bases, leaving 19 bases between them. The CDR3 DNA follows: TGTGCCAGCAGCCAAGATTGGTACAGGGAAGAGTGGGAGACCCAGTACTTC. Its translation is CASSQDWYREEWETQYF.

This clone was seen just once. The J gene is TRBJ2-2, the V gene TRBV7-9; D might be TRBD1 (6 bases). V was trimmed by 6 bases and J by 1 base, leaving 12 bases between them. The CDR3 loop spans 15 amino acids. CDR1 is SEHNR and CDR2 is FQNEAQ in the germline V gene (reference sequence). The DNA of the CDR3 is TGTGCCAGCAGTTTCTTGGACAGGAACACCGGGGAGCTGTTTTTT. It codes for CASSFLDRNTGELFF.

J is TRBJ1-3 and V is TRBV9; possible D gene TRBD1, 5 bases. Trimming took off 7 bases at V and 0 bases at J, with 14 bases between the two ends. Germline CDR1 SGDLS, CDR2 YYNGEE. The CDR3 totals 15 residues. The CDR3 DNA follows: TGTGCCAGCGGCCCGGGGGTGATCTCTGGAAACACCATATATTTT. Translation: CASGPGVISGNTIYF.

This chain uses TRBV4-3 with TRBJ1-2, with 7 bases aligning to TRBD1. Per germline, CDR1 LGHNA and CDR2 YSLEER. This CDR3 contains 14 residues. J gave up 6 bases and V 1 base, and 5 bases lay outside the gene matches. CDR3 protein: CASSQGDSWNGYTF. The CDR3, as DNA: TGCGCCAGCAGCCAAGGGGACAGCTGGAATGGCTACACCTTC.

The gene calls are TRBV5-1 and TRBJ2-1; 9 bases are a match to TRBD2. Per germline, CDR1 SGHRS and CDR2 YFSETQ. CDR3 length: 15 residues. With V trimmed by 4 bases and J by 5 bases, 7 bases remained unmatched. The CDR3 sequence is CASSLRLAADNEQFF. CDR3 in DNA: TGCGCCAGCAGCCTTCGACTAGCGGCCGACAATGAGCAGTTCTTC.

This clone has a single count. The chain carries TRBV6-5 and TRBJ2-7; TRBD2 agrees at 12 bases. Germline assignment: CDR1 MNHEY and CDR2 SVGAGI. Unmatched junction bases numbered 3, after V lost 5 bases and J lost 1 base. CDR3 length equals 15 residues. The CDR3 DNA is TGTGCCAGCAGTCTAGCGGGAGGGGGTTCCTACGAGCAGTACTTC. The encoded protein is CASSLAGGGSYEQYF.

The chain has TRBV5-4 and TRBJ2-7; 13 bases align to TRBD2. V dropped 4 bases and J dropped 0; count of bases not matched to a gene: 4. This CDR3 has 16 amino acids. CDR1 SGHNT and CDR2 YYREEE come from the germline V gene (reference sequence). CDR3 DNA sequence: TGTGCCAGCAGCGCCGGGACTAGCGGGGTCTCCTACGAGCAGTACTTC. Translating gives CASSAGTSGVSYEQYF.

This clone showed up just a few times. Other DNA sequences in this specimen translate into the identical CDR3. The chain employs TRBV9 and TRBJ1-5; tentatively, D is TRBD1 (6 bases). V was clipped by 0 bases and J by 7 bases, with 11 bases between them. Per germline, CDR1 SGDLS and CDR2 YYNGEE. The CDR3 contains 14 residues. CDR3 amino acids: CASSVGTVGQPQHF. CDR3 DNA sequence: TGTGCCAGCAGCGTAGGGACAGTGGGACAGCCCCAGCATTTT.

V is TRBV10-3 and J is TRBJ2-1, with TRBD2 matching 8 bases. CDR1 ENHRY and CDR2 SYGVKD come from the germline V gene. V lost 6 bases to trimming and J lost 6 bases; unmatched junction nucleotides: 10. The CDR3 extends over 15 amino acids. The CDR3 coding sequence is TGTGCCATCAGGCCAACTAGCGGAATTTCCAATGAGCAGTTCTTC. Translated: CAIRPTSGISNEQFF.

The V call is TRBV12-3 or TRBV12-4, the J call TRBJ2-7, with 7 bases that match TRBD2. This CDR3 contains 13 residues. The V gene end was trimmed by 5 bases and the J gene end by 6 bases; junction bases not matched to a gene: 7. CDR3 residues: CASSLGLDPEQYF. The CDR3 DNA is TGTGCCAGCAGTCTCGGACTAGATCCCGAGCAGTACTTC.

The V call is TRBV10-3, the J call TRBJ2-7, with D maybe TRBD1 (5 bases). The CDR3 loop spans 14 amino acids. Germline CDR1 reads ENHRY; CDR2 reads SYGVKD. V was clipped by 5 bases and J by 6 bases, with 17 bases between them. The CDR3: CAISNDRSGAEQYF. The CDR3 nucleotides read TGTGCCATCAGTAACGACAGATCTGGGGCCGAGCAGTACTTC.

This chain uses TRBV2 with TRBJ1-4; D gene ambiguous. The germline V gene has CDR1 SNHLY and CDR2 FYNNEI. Trimming cost V 6 bases and J 3 bases, with 14 bases left between them. The CDR3 length is 15 residues. The CDR3 DNA reads TGTGCCAGCAGGCTGGGAGGAGGCTCTAATGAAAAACTGTTTTTT. Protein product: CASRLGGGSNEKLFF.

The chain links TRBV18 to TRBJ1-4; D is ambiguous. V shed 5 bases and J shed 0 bases, with 10 bases lying between them. Per the germline V gene, CDR1 is KGHSH and CDR2 is LQKENI. The CDR3 length is 15 residues. The CDR3, as DNA: TGTGCCAGCTCAGTGGCAGGATCAACTAATGAAAAACTGTTTTTT. Translation: CASSVAGSTNEKLFF.

CDR3 sequence: CASSSGEIAGGPANEQFF. The DNA of the CDR3 is TGTGCCAGCAGTTCGGGGGAAATAGCGGGAGGACCTGCCAATGAGCAGTTCTTC. The rearrangement uses TRBV28 and TRBJ2-1; 10 nucleotides agree with TRBD2. This CDR3 has 18 amino acids. Germline CDR1 MDHEN, CDR2 SYDVKM. V dropped 4 bases and J dropped 6; count of bases not matched to a gene: 15.

The genes are TRBV7-9 and TRBJ2-4; 8 bases agree with TRBD2. CDR3 length: 14 residues. Trimming at V came to 1 base and at J to 7 bases, leaving 3 bases not matched to a gene. Germline CDR1 SEHNR, CDR2 FQNEAQ (reference sequence). CDR3 region: CASSLERETNIQYF. CDR3 in DNA: TGTGCCAGCAGCTTAGAGCGGGAGACGAACATTCAGTACTTC. The full variable domain, completed using reference TRBV7-9 and TRBJ2-4, is DTGVSQNPRHKITKRGQNVTFRCDPISEHNRLYWYRQTLGQGPEFLTYFQNEAQLEKSRLLSDRFSAERPKGSFSTLEIQRTEQGDSAMYLCASSLERETNIQYFGAGTRLSVL.

The chain carries TRBV9 and TRBJ2-1; 10 bases fit TRBD2. The J segment lost 6 bases and the V segment lost 0 bases, leaving 9 bases of the junction unmatched. The CDR3 has 17 amino acids. Germline values: CDR1 SGDLS, CDR2 YYNGEE. The CDR3 nucleotides read TGTGCCAGCAGCGTAGAGCTACTAGCGGGATGGGGCAATGAGCAGTTCTTC. Encoded protein: CASSVELLAGWGNEQFF.

V and J are TRBV4-2 and TRBJ2-1; 9 nucleotides align to TRBD2. This CDR3 comprises 16 residues. J gave up 3 bases and V 0 bases, and 3 bases lay outside the gene matches. Germline CDR1 LGHNA, CDR2 YNFKEQ. The CDR3 bases are TGTGCCAGCAGCCAAGAGCCGACTAGCGGCTACAATGAGCAGTTCTTC. It specifies CASSQEPTSGYNEQFF.

The rearrangement joins TRBV9 to TRBJ2-7; tentative D call: TRBD2 (5 bases). There are 15 residues in the CDR3. In germline, CDR1 is SGDLS, CDR2 YYNGEE. Between the trimmed V and J ends, which lost 4 bases and 5 bases, there was a span of 19 bases. CDR3 coding DNA: TGTGCCAGCAGCCCCGGCGGGTCTTATTTTAACGAGCAGTACTTC. Translation gives CASSPGGSYFNEQYF.

The chain carries TRBV12-3 or TRBV12-4 and TRBJ1-5; the D gene is possibly TRBD1 (5 bases). V was cut by 7 bases and J by 4 bases, with 8 bases left in between. This CDR3 is built from 12 residues. CDR3 sequence (DNA): TGTGCCAGCAATCAGGGAAATCAGCCCCAGCATTTT. Its translation is CASNQGNQPQHF.

The V gene is TRBV7-9, the J gene TRBJ1-1; D uncertain. The V end lost 5 bases, the J end lost 3 bases, and 10 bases lay between the germline ends. The CDR3 has 13 amino acids. Germline lookup yields CDR1 SEHNR and CDR2 FQNEAQ (reference sequence). CDR3 DNA: TGTGCCAGCAGCGCCCTGAGAGACACTGAAGCTTTCTTT. Translated: CASSALRDTEAFF.

As regards this clone: Other DNA sequences of this sample code for an identical CDR3. The CDR3 nucleotides are TGCGCCAGCAGCTTGGGGACAGGGAACCAAGAGACCCAGTACTTC. It codes for CASSLGTGNQETQYF. V gene TRBV5-1 combines with J gene TRBJ2-5; 8 nucleotides line up with TRBD1. After removal of 0 bases from V and 0 bases from J, the junction contained 1 base not matched to a gene. This CDR3 region has 15 residues. Germline V gene lookup returns CDR1 SGHRS and CDR2 YFSETQ.

The V call is TRBV2, the J call TRBJ1-2; D possibly corresponds to TRBD1 (5 bases). CDR1 and CDR2 (germline): SNHLY, FYNNEI. Trimming shortened V by 2 bases and J by 3 bases, and 13 bases separated the two germline ends. This CDR3 region has 15 residues. Here the CDR3 reads CASSESPSGYYGYTF. CDR3 nucleotide sequence: TGTGCCAGCAGTGAATCGCCATCAGGGTACTATGGCTACACCTTC.

This sequence joins TRBV6-2 or TRBV6-3 and TRBJ1-5; TRBD1 matches at 7 bases. Germline V lookup: CDR1 MNHEY, CDR2 SVGEGT. This CDR3 region has 15 residues. Trimming took 5 bases from V and 4 from J; bases not matched to a gene: 8. The CDR3 nucleotides read TGTGCCAGCAGTCAGGGGGGAAGTAGGAATCAGCCCCAGCATTTT. It translates to CASSQGGSRNQPQHF.

This chain uses TRBV27 with TRBJ2-7, with a possible D match to TRBD1 (5 bases). Deletions cut 6 bases from V and 2 bases from J, with 5 bases between. Per germline, CDR1 MNHEY and CDR2 SMNVEV (reference sequence). CDR3 length equals 11 residues. CDR3 loop: CASRDTYEQYF. Here the CDR3 DNA reads TGTGCCAGCAGGGACACCTACGAGCAGTACTTC.

Only one count was recorded for this clone. The rearrangement links TRBV7-9 to TRBJ2-1, with TRBD1 matching over 8 bases. CDR1 is SEHNR, CDR2 FQNEAQ, per germline (reference sequence). The CDR3 spans 13 residues. J gave up 6 bases and V 6 bases, and 4 bases lay outside the gene matches. The CDR3 coding sequence is TGTGCCAGCAGAGATACAGGGGGCAATGAGCAGTTCTTC. It specifies CASRDTGGNEQFF.

Only one count was recorded for this clone. The chain joins TRBV11-2 to TRBJ2-7; D unclear. CDR3 size: 11 residues. Germline CDR1 reads SGHAT; CDR2 reads FQNNGV. Trimming cost V 7 bases and J 7 bases, with 11 bases left between them. The CDR3 loop reads CASTSVSEQYF. CDR3 DNA sequence: TGTGCCAGCACCTCCGTGAGTGAGCAGTACTTC.

This clone is a singleton in its sample. The rearrangement links TRBV9 to TRBJ1-2; no clear D gene. Looked up from germline, CDR1 is SGDLS and CDR2 is YYNGEE. V gave up 1 base and J gave up 2 bases, with 6 bases separating them. This CDR3 region has 13 residues. This CDR3 is CASSVTGNYGYTF. CDR3 in DNA: TGTGCCAGCAGCGTAACGGGAAACTATGGCTACACCTTC. The full variable domain, its missing parts supplied by reference TRBV9 and TRBJ1-2, is DSGVTQTPKHLITATGQRVTLRCSPRSGDLSVYWYQQSLDQGLQFLIQYYNGEERAKGNILERFSAQQFPDLHSELNLSSLELGDSALYFCASSVTGNYGYTFGSGTRLTVV.